This entry lists 15 T cell receptor beta chains sequenced from one sample in a study of T cell responses to AZD1222 COVID-19 vaccine. Libraries were prepared by immunoSEQ multiplex PCR; TCRdb keeps only in-frame clonotypes and omits some of them. The data hold about 120,000 clones, with 87% observed a single time. Sequenced material: peripheral blood, taken on day 0 of AZD1222 vaccination. All receptors come from an adult in good health.

V usage is TRBV6-4 and J usage is TRBJ2-1; a weak D match, TRBD2 (6 bases). Germline CDR1 MRHNA, CDR2 SNTAGT. This CDR3 comprises 14 residues. Trimming pared 0 bases from V and 6 bases from J, leaving 9 bases between. The CDR3 DNA sequence: TGTGCCAGCAGTGACTCGTTGGGGGGCAATGAGCAGTTCTTC. The encoded protein is CASSDSLGGNEQFF.

The chain's CDR3 is CASSQGNYGYTF. The DNA for the CDR3 is TGTGCCAGCTCGCAGGGGAACTATGGCTACACCTTC. The chain is built from TRBV6-5 and TRBJ1-2; TRBD1 is a possible D gene (6 bases). CDR1 is MNHEY, CDR2 SVGAGI, per germline. The CDR3 covers 12 residues. V lost 8 bases and J 2 bases, leaving 9 bases between the germline ends.

A single count supports this clone. The chain uses TRBV7-9 and TRBJ1-1, with 8 bases fitting TRBD1. The CDR3 has 15 amino acids. Losses at the gene ends were 5 bases for V and 4 bases for J; bases not matched to a gene: 9. Per the germline V gene, CDR1 is SEHNR and CDR2 is FQNEAQ (reference sequence). CDR3 nucleotides: TGTGCCAGCAGCGCCTGGACAGGGTTAAGCACTGAAGCTTTCTTT. It specifies CASSAWTGLSTEAFF.

Worth noting for this clone: The sample has other DNA sequences that encode this CDR3 too. The rearrangement links TRBV4-3 to TRBJ1-2; D is uncertain. With 0 bases removed from V and 4 bases from J, the gap between germline ends came to 9 bases. The length of the CDR3 is 14 residues. CDR1 LGHNA and CDR2 YSLEER come from the germline V gene. The CDR3 region is CASSQDRGVYGYTF. The CDR3 DNA is TGCGCCAGCAGCCAAGATCGCGGGGTCTATGGCTACACCTTC.

The J gene is TRBJ1-2, the V gene TRBV27; 8 bases align to TRBD1. Germline V CDR1 and CDR2: MNHEY, SMNVEV (reference sequence). J gave up 2 bases and V 6 bases, and 11 bases lay outside the gene matches. The CDR3 loop spans 16 amino acids. The CDR3 protein is CASSLRTGRENYGYTF. The DNA for the CDR3 is TGTGCCAGCAGCCTCCGGACAGGGAGGGAAAACTATGGCTACACCTTC.

The chain links TRBV7-9 to TRBJ1-2, with D uncertain. CDR1 and CDR2 (germline): SEHNR, FQNEAQ (reference sequence). V was cut by 2 bases and J by 8 bases, with 6 bases left in between. The CDR3 is made up of 11 amino acids. CDR3 nucleotide sequence: TGTGCCAGCAGCTTAACGGAGGGCTACACCTTC. Translated, it gives CASSLTEGYTF.

This chain connects TRBV28 to TRBJ1-4, with 8 nucleotides matching TRBD1. With V trimmed by 5 bases and J by 8 bases, 10 bases remained unmatched. CDR1 is MDHEN, CDR2 SYDVKM, per germline. This CDR3 region has 15 residues. The CDR3 region is CASSLSGGAREKLFF. The DNA of the CDR3 is TGTGCCAGCAGTCTTTCAGGGGGCGCCCGGGAAAAACTGTTTTTT.

The genes are TRBV5-1 and TRBJ2-3, with TRBD1 identical over 8 bases. The CDR3 is 14 amino acids. V lost 6 bases and J lost 3; bases outside the gene matches: 6. Germline values: CDR1 SGHRS, CDR2 YFSETQ. The CDR3 protein is CASKDREVTDTQYF. The CDR3 DNA reads TGCGCCAGCAAGGACAGGGAAGTGACAGATACGCAGTATTTT.

This chain uses TRBV28 with TRBJ1-1; 10 nucleotides match TRBD1. Unmatched junction bases numbered 4, after V lost 5 bases and J lost 1 base. This CDR3 comprises 15 residues. From germline, CDR1 is MDHEN and CDR2 SYDVKM. The CDR3 spells CASSRQGAENTEAFF. CDR3 bases: TGTGCCAGCAGTCGACAGGGGGCGGAGAACACTGAAGCTTTCTTT.

The J gene is TRBJ1-5, the V gene TRBV27, with 7 bases that match TRBD1. CDR1 and CDR2 (germline): MNHEY, SMNVEV (reference sequence). Trimming cost V 5 bases and J 3 bases; bases outside gene matches: 4. CDR3 size: 14 residues. The CDR3 here is CASSRQGANQPQHF. In DNA form, the CDR3 reads TGTGCCAGCAGTCGACAGGGTGCCAATCAGCCCCAGCATTTT.

The chain joins TRBV24-1 to TRBJ2-5, with a tentative D call TRBD1 (6 bases). Germline assignment: CDR1 KGHDR and CDR2 SFDVKD. The CDR3 has 14 amino acids. Trimming shortened V by 1 base and J by 5 bases, and 10 bases separated the two germline ends. CDR3 in DNA: TGTGCCACCAGTGATTTAAGGGGGTCTGAGACCCAGTACTTC. This translates into CATSDLRGSETQYF.

The V gene is TRBV3-1 (or the pseudogene TRBV3-2), the J gene TRBJ1-5; no clear D gene. The V gene lost 3 bases and the J gene lost 4 bases, with 7 bases spanning the gap. Germline CDR1 is LGHDT and CDR2 is YNNKEL (reference sequence). This CDR3 contains 13 residues. The CDR3 here is CASSQDKNQPQHF. CDR3 nucleotide sequence: TGTGCCAGCAGCCAGGATAAAAATCAGCCCCAGCATTTT.

The chain carries TRBV18 and TRBJ2-1; 7 bases map to TRBD1. Germline CDR1 KGHSH, CDR2 LQKENI. The CDR3 runs to 13 residues. J lost 8 bases, V lost 5 bases, and 6 bases had no gene match. CDR3 coding DNA: TGTGCCAGCTCATCGACAGGGTTCGATGAGCAGTTCTTC. Translation gives CASSSTGFDEQFF.

There are a few counts of this clone. This chain links TRBV6-2 or TRBV6-3 with TRBJ2-5; D might be TRBD1 or TRBD2, each matching 5 bases. Trimming cost V 0 bases and J 6 bases, with 11 bases left between them. The CDR3 length is 14 residues. In germline, CDR1 is MNHEY, CDR2 SVGEGT. The CDR3 loop is CASSYSITGQTQYF. CDR3 nucleotide sequence: TGTGCCAGCAGTTACTCAATCACGGGACAGACCCAGTACTTC.

The CDR3 sequence: CASSRSRGETQYF. The CDR3 coding sequence is TGTGCCAGCAGTCGTAGTCGTGGAGAGACCCAGTACTTC. V is TRBV7-2 and J is TRBJ2-5; D not resolved. Germline loops: CDR1 SGHTA, CDR2 FQGNSA. This CDR3 is built from 13 residues. Trimming removed 6 bases at V and 4 bases at J, with 12 bases between. The whole variable domain, filled in from reference TRBV7-2 and TRBJ2-5, reads GAGVSQSPSNKVTEKGKDVELRCDPISGHTALYWYRQSLGQGLEFLIYFQGNSAPDKSGLPSDRFSAERTGGSVSTLTIQRTQQEDSAVYLCASSRSRGETQYFGPGTRLLVL.